This record covers a single TCR beta chain. This clonotype appeared many times. Its antigen target is currently unknown. Base qualities were left out, and no much larger clone turns up one base away. The library relied on RACE. The data were produced on a NextSeq 500. Library preparation attached unique molecular identifiers to individual cDNA molecules for quantitative, reproducible TCR counting. Each blood RNA sample was used to sequence both TCR alpha and TCR beta chains. The study's processing was this. Samples had a median of roughly 99,000 TCRs, with a range from roughly 23,224 to 750,000. V, J and CDR3 annotation of the TCR reads was carried out using the Decombinator software suite. For PS versus PT1 abundance plots, all samples were subsampled to the same number of TCRs (28,000). Expanded TCRs were defined as absent before sensitization and observed at least eight times at the 2-week time point. TCRdb cleaned the public reads at Q25 with fastp, built clones with MiXCR and kept in-frame beta chains. Rows with one shared CDR3 protein collapse into an entry with the most common genes and DNA. In this record, the V and J calls reflect TCRdb's handling and not the investigators' own analysis. This sample lists around 300,000 distinct CDR3 sequences; around 5.5% were detected once. The ten top clones hold less than 9% of the sample.

The time point tag for this specimen amounts to: pre-sensitization, week 0. The treatment or condition label here, explained by the study, means: therapeutic diphenylcyclopropenone sensitization with weekly scalp DPC. Blood at each patch-test visit was drawn before the patch test was applied. Patients were considered eligible if aged 18 to 70, diagnosed with alopecia and deemed suitable for DPC therapy, and patients were excluded if pregnant. Total RNA was isolated from unfractionated whole blood collected in Tempus Blood RNA tubes. This specimen belongs to a study of human T cells and chemical hapten exposure (dated by TCRdb to about 2021). Looking at the study overall: For sensitization, 2% DPC in acetone was applied to a roughly 2 cm by roughly 2 cm area of upper inner arm skin. Throughout the roughly 25-week study period, patients were also given weekly therapeutic DPC doses on the scalp. Patch testing was performed on the upper back with Finn chambers containing 0.01% DPC, and the patch tests were scored after 6 days according to International Contact Dermatitis Research Group standards. Alopecia areata with under or over 50% scalp involvement, alopecia totalis and alopecia universalis were represented in the patient cohort, which was mostly female. The libraries were sequenced as a pool, and the TCR yield per sample differed mostly because of small variations in library volumes within the pool. In alopecia patients, the study followed how the peripheral blood TCR repertoire changed in vivo over primary and secondary sensitization to diphenylcyclopropenone (DPC), a hapten. Blood samples were taken from patients before sensitization (week 0) and at 2, 6 and about 24 weeks after DPC sensitization. Approximately 30 alopecia patients provided blood for TCR sequencing at one to four time points (pre-sensitization, 2, 6 and 24 weeks).

General conclusions and limits of the study: A positive correlation was found between the number of PT1 expanded TCRs and patch test score, with significance reached at thresholds 8, 16 and 32 but not 4. All patients had alopecia, a presumed autoimmune disease, so their immune response might differ from that of healthy individuals. Significantly more large CDR3 similarity clusters were formed by expanded TCRs than by pre-sensitization or healthy control sets, consistent with antigen-driven responses. After repeated subsampling, changes were observed in the strength of the expansion versus patch-test correlation and in the threshold at which the correlation became significant. DPC sensitization did not change the number of TCRs with a frequency above 1 in 1000, and there was no evidence of changes in global repertoire structure.

This receptor was taken from a woman between 18 and 29 years old with alopecia areata. Some clones in this sample may be carry-over from other donors' samples. The input for sequencing was whole blood, taken in connection with sensitization to the hapten diphenylcyclopropenone (DPC).

Here is the DNA: TGTGCCATCAGTAGGACAGGAGGAGAGACCCAGTACTTC. Its protein is CAISRTGGETQYF. The chain is encoded by TRBV10-3 joined to TRBJ2-5; TRBD1 matches 7 bases in the middle. Per the germline V gene, ENHRY is the CDR1 and SYGVKD is the CDR2. The CDR3, from cysteine to phenylalanine, totals 13 residues. The only DNA kept is the CDR3, 39 bases in frame from the first base. For this chain, trimming is 5 bases at the V end and 4 bases at the J end, and the number of junction bases without a gene match is 4.